Reported below is one TCR beta chain. This clonotype showed up just once. Which antigen it targets is not known. The sample holds no much larger clone one base away, and base qualities are not on file. One read alone provides weak support. This entry is derived from a study of CD8+CD57+ T cells in acquired aplastic anemia listed by TCRdb under 2018. For the wider study: DNA extracted from sorted CD4+ and CD8+ cells had a mean of approximately 3.3 ug, with a range of roughly 0.2 to 30 ug. CD8+CD57+ expansion was defined as frequency above the mean frequency observed in healthy subjects.

The CDR3 spans 14 residues, from the cysteine through the phenylalanine. The sequence is cut down to CDR3 DNA, 42 bases in frame from base 1. Sequences SNHLY (CDR1) and FYNNEI (CDR2) are obtained from the germline V gene. For this chain, trimming is 4 bases at the V end and 1 base at the J end, and the number of junction bases without a gene match is 3. Genomic DNA was used as template for profiling of TCR beta VDJ combinations and CDR3 sequences. An Illumina HiSeq 2000 was used for TCR repertoire sequencing. Per the source publication's procedure: TRBV/TRBJ rearrangement plots, CDR3 size and DJ length profiles, and Simpson's diversity index were used to assess repertoires. Whichever DNA sequence was most abundant in the deep sequencing data was defined as the immunodominant clone. CDR3 amino acid sequences were checked for sharing across subjects and were also compared against the VDJdb database and published repertoires. TCRdb took the public reads, trimmed them with fastp at Q25, ran MiXCR for clone calling and kept in-frame beta chains. Every entry covers one CDR3 protein and lists the most common genes and DNA from its rows. The V and J calls were determined by TCRdb, not by the authors. The sample table shows around 120,000 distinct CDR3 sequences, and about 43% are seen once. The ten largest make up roughly 3% of the sample.

Broad study findings and their caveats: No significant difference in CD8+ Simpson's diversity was found between patients and healthy controls (P=0.060). About 29 CD8+ CDR3 sequences were found to be shared between patients and controls, but these sequences appeared to be highly expressed in patients and within the immunodominant clones of the patients.

Flow cytometry had shown CD8+CD57+ cell expansion in the patients selected for sequencing. Every patient had severe acquired aplastic anemia, diagnosed using the International Study of Aplastic Anemia and Agranulocytosis and Camitta criteria. No patient had received any therapy when blood was sampled. In this study, sorted CD4+ and CD8+ T cells from the blood of healthy subjects and of severe aplastic anemia patients had their TCR repertoires deep-sequenced. In the USA, patient enrollment took place under clinicaltrials.gov protocols 00001620, 01623167, 00001397, 00071045, 00081523 and 00961064. Ficoll-Paque density gradient centrifugation was used to isolate peripheral blood mononuclear cells. Before DNA was extracted, CD4+ and CD8+ T cells were sorted using either FACS or magnetic beads.

Sequenced input: sorted CD4+, CD8+, or CD8+CD57+ T cells (not recorded which) from PBMCs. The V and J segments used are TRBV2 and TRBJ2-7, with 8 middle bases fitting TRBD2. The source is a human donor with aplastic anemia. CDR3 reads: CASSVRGGSYEQYF. The sequenced DNA: TGTGCCAGCAGTGTTCGGGGGGGGTCCTACGAGCAGTACTTC.